Reported below is one T cell receptor beta chain. This sample is drawn from a study of immune evolution from preneoplasia to lung adenocarcinoma. Germline assignment: CDR1 SQVTM and CDR2 ANQGSEA. Trimming shortened V by 8 bases and J by 3 bases, and 28 bases separated the two germline ends. The CDR3 is 17 amino acids. Libraries were prepared by immunoSEQ multiplex PCR; TCRdb keeps only in-frame clonotypes and omits some of them. The table shows roughly 2,000 clones, with around 86% occurring only once. The sequencing sample was made of FFPE adjacent normal lung tissue. The receptor was derived from a person aged 55-80 years with lung adenocarcinoma. The chain carries TRBV29-1 and TRBJ1-2; TRBD1 might be the D (5 bases). The CDR3 region has the DNA TGCAGCTCCTGCCTAACAGCGGCCCTGTGGGACCACTATGGCTACACCTTC. Its translation: CSSCLTAALWDHYGYTF.